The 14 T cell receptor beta chains listed next were all sequenced from one sample in a study of CD8+ T cells in alopecia areata. Alopecia areata patients had lesional scalp punch biopsies and peripheral blood taken from them. Following RNA extraction, reverse transcription yielded cDNA that acted as the sequencing template. Method: immunoSEQ multiplex PCR; TCRdb's copy keeps in-frame clones and lacks some. The data hold under 20,000 clones, with 60% to 80% observed a single time. Sample: skin, taken at week 0. Receptor source: a human donor with alopecia areata.

The count of this clone is one. The CDR3 protein is CSALYGYTF. The CDR3 coding sequence is TGCAGTGCTCTATATGGCTACACCTTC. The chain employs TRBV20-1 and TRBJ1-2; D not resolved. Germline assignment: CDR1 DFQATT and CDR2 SNEGSKA (reference sequence). The CDR3 is 9 residues long. V lost 5 bases and J 5 bases, leaving 3 bases between the germline ends.

The chain employs TRBV5-6 and TRBJ1-3, with D hard to call. CDR1 SGHDT and CDR2 YYEEEE come from the germline V gene. V gave up 2 bases and J gave up 2 bases, with 8 bases separating them. The CDR3 is 14 amino acids. The CDR3 is CASSFPGPGNTIYF. The CDR3 DNA is TGTGCCAGCAGCTTCCCCGGGCCTGGAAACACCATATATTTT. Full variable domain (outside the CDR3, taken from reference TRBV5-6 and TRBJ1-3): DAGVTQSPTHLIKTRGQQVTLRCSPKSGHDTVSWYQQALGQGPQFIFQYYEEEERQRGNFPDRFSGHQFPNYSSELNVNALLLGDSALYLCASSFPGPGNTIYFGEGSWLTVV.

The chain carries TRBV5-5 and TRBJ2-1; D unresolved. CDR3 length equals 17 residues. The V gene's germline CDR1 is SGHKS and CDR2 YYEKEE (reference sequence). Trimming shortened V by 0 bases and J by 4 bases, and 17 bases separated the two germline ends. In DNA, the CDR3 is TGTGCCAGCAGCTTGGAGGTGGCCTCGAAGCCGTACAATGAGCAGTTCTTC. Its translation is CASSLEVASKPYNEQFF.

This clone came up a few times. The chain carries TRBV9 and TRBJ2-6; no firm D call. The CDR3 spans 17 residues. Germline values: CDR1 SGDLS, CDR2 YYNGEE. The ends were cut back, 3 bases at V and 2 bases at J, with 15 bases in the middle. CDR3: CASSGPLGGPGANVLTF. The CDR3, as DNA: TGTGCCAGCAGCGGACCCCTGGGTGGCCCTGGGGCCAACGTCCTGACTTTC.

This chain uses TRBV5-6 with TRBJ2-1, with 11 positions matching TRBD2. The CDR3 is made up of 15 amino acids. The J segment lost 6 bases and the V segment lost 3 bases, leaving 5 bases of the junction unmatched. Per the germline V gene, CDR1 is SGHDT and CDR2 is YYEEEE. CDR3 protein: CASSSILAGGNEQFF. The CDR3 region has the DNA TGTGCCAGCAGCTCCATTCTAGCGGGGGGCAATGAGCAGTTCTTC. The full variable domain, completed using reference TRBV5-6 and TRBJ2-1, is DAGVTQSPTHLIKTRGQQVTLRCSPKSGHDTVSWYQQALGQGPQFIFQYYEEEERQRGNFPDRFSGHQFPNYSSELNVNALLLGDSALYLCASSSILAGGNEQFFGPGTRLTVL.

This clone was counted only a few times. The chain combines TRBV7-2 with TRBJ2-5; 7 bases are shared with TRBD2. The ends lost 10 bases at V and 2 bases at J; junction bases unmatched: 7. CDR3 length: 13 amino acids. The V gene's germline CDR1 is SGHTA and CDR2 FQGNSA. The CDR3 loop reads CANALAAQETQYF. The CDR3 nucleotides are TGTGCCAACGCGCTAGCGGCACAAGAGACCCAGTACTTC.

The V and J genes are TRBV15 and TRBJ2-7; TRBD1 agrees at 9 bases. V trimming: 2 bases; J trimming: 3 bases; junction bases outside the gene matches: 11. Looked up from germline, CDR1 is LNHNV and CDR2 is YYDKDF (reference sequence). The CDR3 contains 17 residues. The CDR3 coding sequence is TGTGCCACCAGCAGATTCCGGGACAGGGCGTACGGCTACGAGCAGTACTTC. Its translation: CATSRFRDRAYGYEQYF.

This chain uses TRBV9 with TRBJ2-5, with a tentative D call TRBD2 (5 bases). Trimming removed 6 bases from V and 5 bases from J, with 8 bases in between. Germline CDR1 and CDR2: SGDLS and YYNGEE. CDR3 length equals 11 residues. Written as DNA, the CDR3 is TGTGCCAGCACCCGAGGGGAGACCCAGTACTTC. Protein: CASTRGETQYF.

This clone has just a few counts. The J gene is TRBJ2-5, the V gene TRBV19; TRBD2 matches 9 bases. Losses at the gene ends were 5 bases for V and 2 bases for J; bases not matched to a gene: 12. Germline V lookup: CDR1 LNHDA, CDR2 SQIVND (reference sequence). The CDR3 runs to 17 residues. The CDR3: CASSGQRAGGLQETQYF. DNA of the CDR3: TGTGCCAGTAGTGGTCAACGGGCGGGGGGGCTGCAAGAGACCCAGTACTTC.

The chain recombines TRBV27 with TRBJ2-1; maybe TRBD1 (5 bases). The length of the CDR3 is 13 residues. The V end lost 7 bases, the J end lost 6 bases, and 13 bases lay between the germline ends. Germline CDR1 MNHEY, CDR2 SMNVEV (reference sequence). The CDR3 protein is CASTPSGCNEQFF. The CDR3, as DNA: TGTGCCAGCACCCCCTCAGGGTGCAATGAGCAGTTCTTC.

This rearrangement joins TRBV6-1 to TRBJ2-5, with D hard to call. The V end was cut by 5 bases, the J end by 0 bases, with 13 bases between. The CDR3 sequence is 15 residues long. The germline CDR1 and CDR2 sequences are MNHNS and SASEGT. CDR3 sequence reads: CASSRYWQNQETQYF. The CDR3 bases are TGTGCCAGCAGTCGATACTGGCAGAACCAAGAGACCCAGTACTTC.

This clone is deemed medium-sized. Other DNA sequences in the same sample also yield this CDR3. The chain is built from TRBV27 and TRBJ2-1; D is perhaps TRBD2 (6 bases). CDR1 is MNHEY and CDR2 is SMNVEV in the germline V gene (reference sequence). V was shortened by 4 bases and J by 7 bases, with 11 bases between the two germline ends. This CDR3 contains 13 residues. CDR3 sequence (DNA): TGTGCCAGCAGTTACTTGGAGGGGAATGAGCAGTTCTTC. Translating it yields CASSYLEGNEQFF.

The chain has TRBV29-1 and TRBJ1-3; D ambiguous. V shed 6 bases and J shed 4 bases, with 7 bases lying between them. Germline V gene sequence: CDR1 SQVTM, CDR2 ANQGSEA. The CDR3 spans 11 residues. CDR3 protein: CSVLHGNTIYF. CDR3 DNA: TGCAGCGTCTTACACGGAAACACCATATATTTT.

The CDR3 nucleotides are TGTGCTAGTGGTTTGGCCAGGGTAGGGAACACTGAAGCTTTCTTT. Its translation: CASGLARVGNTEAFF. The chain has TRBV12-5 and TRBJ1-1; D perhaps matches TRBD1 (5 bases). The CDR3 is 15 amino acids. Germline V gene sequence: CDR1 LGHNT, CDR2 FRNRAP. V was shortened by 1 base and J by 1 base, with 10 bases between the two germline ends.